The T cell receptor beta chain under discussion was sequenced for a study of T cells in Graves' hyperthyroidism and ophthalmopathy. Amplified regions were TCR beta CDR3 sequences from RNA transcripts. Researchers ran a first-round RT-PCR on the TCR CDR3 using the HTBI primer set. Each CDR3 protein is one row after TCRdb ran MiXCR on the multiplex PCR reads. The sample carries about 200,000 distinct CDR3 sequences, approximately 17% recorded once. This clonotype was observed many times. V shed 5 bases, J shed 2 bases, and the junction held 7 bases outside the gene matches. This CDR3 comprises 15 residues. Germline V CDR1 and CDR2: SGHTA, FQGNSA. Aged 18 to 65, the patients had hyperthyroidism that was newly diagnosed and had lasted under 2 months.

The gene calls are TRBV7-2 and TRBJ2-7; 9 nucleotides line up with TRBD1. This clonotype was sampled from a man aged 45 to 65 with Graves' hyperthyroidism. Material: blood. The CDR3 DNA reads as TGTGCCAGCAGCCTCCGGGACAGGGTAACCTACGAGCAGTACTTC. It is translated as CASSLRDRVTYEQYF.